Below are 22 T cell receptor beta chains sequenced from a single sample in a study of blood T cells in healthy people across ages. Using a J-beta primer mix together with a sample-barcoded 5' primer, a second PCR was run for about 6 to 11 cycles. TCRdb reprocessed the 5' RACE reads with MiXCR, giving one entry per CDR3 protein. The sample comprises hundreds of thousands of distinct CDR3 sequences, around 48% of which are singletons, and 10% to 15% rests with the top ten. The sample taken for sequencing was blood. These receptors originate from a man aged 25 to 40 in good health.

The chain carries TRBV29-1 and TRBJ2-1, with D possibly TRBD2 on 5 matching bases. The V end lost 8 bases, the J end lost 13 bases, and 18 bases lay between the germline ends. The CDR3 has 11 amino acids. The germline gives CDR1 SQVTM, CDR2 ANQGSEA. This chain's CDR3 is CSTGVQEIQFF. The CDR3 bases are TGCAGCACCGGGGTCCAAGAGATCCAGTTCTTC.

The chain is built from TRBV10-3 and TRBJ2-1, with 13 bases that match TRBD2. V lost 6 bases and J lost 3; bases outside the gene matches: 5. The CDR3 length is 16 residues. Germline values: CDR1 ENHRY, CDR2 SYGVKD. CDR3: CAISETSGGVYNEQFF. CDR3 sequence (DNA): TGTGCCATCAGCGAAACTAGCGGGGGGGTCTACAATGAGCAGTTCTTC.

The chain uses TRBV27 and TRBJ2-2; D uncertain. The CDR3 sequence is 15 residues long. The germline V gene encodes CDR1 MNHEY and CDR2 SMNVEV (reference sequence). Trimming took 10 bases from V and 5 from J, leaving 20 bases between them. In DNA form, the CDR3 reads TGTGCCATCTCACCCTCCAGTTCCGGGACCGGGGAGCTGTTTTTT. Its translation is CAISPSSSGTGELFF.

This sequence joins TRBV12-3 or TRBV12-4 and TRBJ1-1; D not certain. Deletions cut 5 bases from V and 9 bases from J, with 7 bases between. The CDR3 is made up of 10 amino acids. The CDR3 loop is CASSPDQAFF. DNA of the CDR3: TGTGCCAGCAGTCCGGACCAAGCTTTCTTT.

This rearrangement joins TRBV18 to TRBJ2-5; TRBD1 matches at 9 bases. The V gene end was trimmed by 3 bases and the J gene end by 11 bases; junction bases not matched to a gene: 16. The germline V gene encodes CDR1 KGHSH and CDR2 LQKENI. This CDR3 has 16 amino acids. The CDR3 region has the DNA TGTGCCAGCTCACCGACCGGGACAGGGTTGAGAAATGAGCAGTACTTC. Protein product: CASSPTGTGLRNEQYF. Drawing the rest from reference TRBV18 and TRBJ2-5, the complete variable domain is NAGVMQNPRHLVRRRGQEARLRCSPMKGHSHVYWYRQLPEEGLKFMVYLQKENIIDESGMPKERFSAEFPKEGPSILRIQQVVRGDSAAYFCASSPTGTGLRNEQYFGPGTRLLVL.

The rearrangement uses TRBV20-1 and TRBJ2-1; 13 nucleotides match TRBD2. Germline V gene sequence: CDR1 DFQATT, CDR2 SNEGSKA (reference sequence). This CDR3 region has 18 residues. After removal of 1 base from V and 0 bases from J, the junction contained 6 bases not matched to a gene. DNA of the CDR3: TGCAGTGCTAGAGGATGGACTAGCGGGGGCGGCTCCTACAATGAGCAGTTCTTC. Translated: CSARGWTSGGGSYNEQFF.

The J gene is TRBJ1-2, the V gene TRBV4-1; D gene ambiguous. CDR1 and CDR2 from the germline V gene are MGHRA and YSYEKL. Trimming cost V 0 bases and J 5 bases, with 7 bases left between them. The CDR3 is 13 amino acids. As DNA, the CDR3 is TGCGCCAGCAGCCAAGATAACTTTTATGGCTACACCTTC. It is translated as CASSQDNFYGYTF.

This chain joins TRBV5-6 and TRBJ2-7; D remains unclear. The CDR3 totals 15 residues. The V end lost 7 bases, the J end lost 0 bases, and 17 bases lay between the germline ends. Germline-derived CDR1 and CDR2 are SGHDT and YYEEEE. DNA for the CDR3: TGTGCCAGCGGCCCAAGGCGGACCTTCTCCTACGAGCAGTACTTC. Protein product: CASGPRRTFSYEQYF.

The gene calls are TRBV7-9 and TRBJ2-3, with D possibly being TRBD1 (6 bases). Deletions cut 2 bases from V and 5 bases from J, with 14 bases between. The CDR3 totals 15 residues. Germline V gives CDR1 SEHNR, CDR2 FQNEAQ (reference sequence). CDR3: CASSLLQGVGDTQYF. The CDR3 nucleotides are TGTGCCAGCAGCTTATTACAGGGTGTCGGAGATACGCAGTATTTT.

This clonotype was seen only a few times. V and J are TRBV13 and TRBJ2-7; D not resolved. CDR3 size: 14 residues. Germline values: CDR1 PRHDT, CDR2 FYEKMQ (reference sequence). Trimming pared 2 bases from V and 0 bases from J, leaving 8 bases between. The CDR3 DNA is TGTGCCAGCAGCTTAATGGGTGGCTCCTACGAGCAGTACTTC. Translated, it gives CASSLMGGSYEQYF.

J is TRBJ1-1 and V is TRBV5-1; D unclear. The germline V and J ends were trimmed by 5 bases and 4 bases, with 21 bases remaining between them. The CDR3 contains 16 residues. Germline V gene sequence: CDR1 SGHRS, CDR2 YFSETQ. The CDR3 loop reads CASRVVGLSTVTEAFF. CDR3 coding DNA: TGCGCCAGCAGAGTCGTAGGTTTAAGTACTGTCACTGAAGCTTTCTTT.

This clonotype was found a few times. The CDR3 loop reads CASSEWGQVSYEQYF. The CDR3 DNA reads as TGTGCCAGCAGTGAATGGGGACAGGTTTCCTACGAGCAGTACTTC. V gene TRBV6-1 combines with J gene TRBJ2-7, with 8 bases that match TRBD1. The V gene end was trimmed by 2 bases and the J gene end by 1 base; junction bases not matched to a gene: 4. The CDR3 is 15 residues long. Germline assignment: CDR1 MNHNS and CDR2 SASEGT.

The chain links TRBV6-1 to TRBJ2-7, with D perhaps TRBD2 (5 bases). The V end lost 2 bases, the J end lost 3 bases, and 11 bases lay between the germline ends. The CDR3 spans 14 residues. Germline CDR1 is MNHNS and CDR2 is SASEGT. The CDR3 DNA reads TGTGCCAGCAGTGAAAGCGGCAGAGACTACGAGCAGTACTTC. It is translated as CASSESGRDYEQYF.

V and J are TRBV2 and TRBJ2-1; 8 nucleotides align to TRBD1. V lost 5 bases and J lost 8; bases outside the gene matches: 11. Germline CDR1 is SNHLY and CDR2 is FYNNEI. There are 15 residues in the CDR3. The DNA of the CDR3 is TGTGCCAGCAGTATCACCCGGACAGGGATCGATGAGCAGTTCTTC. Protein product: CASSITRTGIDEQFF.

This chain joins TRBV20-1 and TRBJ2-5; D gene uncertain. The DNA end is a closer match to TRBJ2-7, so the J assignment may be wrong. Per the germline V gene, CDR1 is DFQATT and CDR2 is SNEGSKA (reference sequence). The CDR3 is 10 amino acids. The CDR3 is CSARNFEQYF. CDR3 nucleotide sequence: TGCAGTGCTAGGAATTTCGAGCAGTACTTC.

The chain couples TRBV5-1 to TRBJ2-3; the match to TRBD2 covers 9 bases. Germline V lookup: CDR1 SGHRS, CDR2 YFSETQ. There are 13 residues in the CDR3. J lost 5 bases, V lost 6 bases, and 4 bases had no gene match. The CDR3 region is CASTLAGQDTQYF. The CDR3, as DNA: TGCGCCAGCACCCTAGCGGGACAAGATACGCAGTATTTT.

This clonotype turned up a few times. V and J are TRBV27 and TRBJ1-6, with D unclear. V was pared by 5 bases and J by 7 bases, with 18 bases between. Germline V CDR1 and CDR2: MNHEY, SMNVEV (reference sequence). The CDR3 sequence is 16 residues long. The CDR3 DNA reads as TGTGCCAGCAGTGCGCAGCAGACACTTCCCAATTCACCCCTCCACTTT. Translated: CASSAQQTLPNSPLHF.

CDR3 sequence reads: CASSRIPVAPYNEQFF. CDR3 DNA sequence: TGTGCCAGCAGCCGCATCCCGGTCGCCCCCTACAATGAGCAGTTCTTC. The chain couples TRBV5-5 to TRBJ2-1; D not resolved. This CDR3 comprises 16 residues. Deletions cut 4 bases from V and 2 bases from J, with 16 bases between. Germline CDR1 is SGHKS and CDR2 is YYEKEE (reference sequence). Based on the CDR3 plus reference TRBV5-5 and TRBJ2-1, the full variable domain is DAGVTQSPTHLIKTRGQQVTLRCSPISGHKSVSWYQQVLGQGPQFIFQYYEKEERGRGNFPDRFSARQFPNYSSELNVNALLLGDSALYLCASSRIPVAPYNEQFFGPGTRLTVL.

The table lists this clonotype with a count of one. The rearrangement links TRBV20-1 to TRBJ1-2; 9 bases align to TRBD1. The CDR3 is 13 amino acids. The germline V gene encodes CDR1 DFQATT and CDR2 SNEGSKA (reference sequence). The V and J ends lost 3 bases and 8 bases, in that order; junction bases with no gene match: 7. The CDR3 DNA follows: TGCAGTGCTAGTGAGACAGGGGGACCCGGCTACACCTTC. Its translation: CSASETGGPGYTF.

This clonotype was seen a few times. The chain employs TRBV29-1 and TRBJ2-7; D is tentatively TRBD1 or TRBD2 (5 bases each). CDR1 and CDR2 (germline): SQVTM, ANQGSEA. The CDR3 contains 14 residues. V was clipped by 5 bases and J by 1 base, with 15 bases between them. The CDR3 nucleotides are TGCAGCGTTTTGAGGGGCGCAGGGTCCTACGAGCAGTACTTC. Amino acid sequence: CSVLRGAGSYEQYF.

J is TRBJ1-6 and V is TRBV4-3; 8 bases line up with TRBD1. The germline V gene encodes CDR1 LGHNA and CDR2 YSLEER. The ends lost 0 bases at V and 7 bases at J; junction bases unmatched: 8. The CDR3 spans 17 residues. The CDR3 DNA follows: TGCGCCAGCAGCCAAGACTCAGGGGGCTTGAGGAATTCACCCCTCCACTTT. It yields the protein CASSQDSGGLRNSPLHF.

The rearrangement uses TRBV6-1 and TRBJ1-5; possible D gene TRBD1, 5 bases. CDR3 length: 14 residues. Germline V gene lookup returns CDR1 MNHNS and CDR2 SASEGT. V dropped 6 bases and J dropped 4 bases, with 13 bases sitting between them. Here the CDR3 reads CASRSQGQNQPQHF. The CDR3 DNA is TGTGCCAGCAGATCTCAGGGTCAAAATCAGCCCCAGCATTTT.